This T cell receptor (beta chain) was identified during a study of CD8 T cells in Susac syndrome. The RNA input was 0.5 to 1 ug, and it was reverse transcribed with random hexamers. With immunoSEQ multiplex PCR, TCR beta CDR3 was amplified across 54 Vbeta and 13 Jbeta. TCRdb passed the immunoSEQ multiplex PCR reads through MiXCR, listing each CDR3 protein once. The sample carries some 99,000 distinct CDR3 sequences, roughly 94% recorded once. This CDR3 is built from 15 residues. The V end was cut by 5 bases, the J end by 5 bases, with 13 bases between. CDR1 and CDR2 from the germline V gene are SEHNR and FQNEAQ (reference sequence).

The V call is TRBV7-9, the J call TRBJ1-6; D gene unclear. This sequence originates from a human donor with Susac syndrome. Sequencing was carried out using CD4+ T cells from PBMCs. The CDR3, as DNA: TGTGCCAGCAGCCTCATATTTGGGGATAATTCACCCCTCCACTTT. This sequence encodes CASSLIFGDNSPLHF.